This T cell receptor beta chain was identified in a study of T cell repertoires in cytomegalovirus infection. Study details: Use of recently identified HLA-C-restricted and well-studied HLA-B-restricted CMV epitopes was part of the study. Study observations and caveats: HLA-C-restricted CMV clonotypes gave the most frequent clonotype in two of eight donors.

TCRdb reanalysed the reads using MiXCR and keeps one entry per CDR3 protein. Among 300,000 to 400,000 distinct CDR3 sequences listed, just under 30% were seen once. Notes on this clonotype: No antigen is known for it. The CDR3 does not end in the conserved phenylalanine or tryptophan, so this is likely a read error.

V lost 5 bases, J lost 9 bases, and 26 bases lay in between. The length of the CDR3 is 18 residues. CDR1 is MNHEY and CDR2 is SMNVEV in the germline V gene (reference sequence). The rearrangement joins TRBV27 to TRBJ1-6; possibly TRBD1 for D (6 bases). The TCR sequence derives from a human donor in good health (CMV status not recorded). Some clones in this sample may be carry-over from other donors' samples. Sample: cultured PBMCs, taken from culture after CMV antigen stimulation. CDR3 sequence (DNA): TGTGCCAGCAGTGGGTTCTTCACAGGGCAATATGGGCCTTCACCCCTCCACGTT. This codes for CASSGFFTGQYGPSPLHV.